The sequence of this T cell receptor beta chain was determined in a study of T cell responses to AZD1222 COVID-19 vaccine. Overall study results and limits: Close to half of spike-specific TCRs reportedly recognize unmutated variant regions.

Clones were sequenced by immunoSEQ multiplex PCR, and TCRdb holds only the in-frame ones, with some missing. The sample has about 100,000 clones, over 90% seen once; the top ten hold less than 6.5%. The CDR3 is made up of 14 amino acids. Germline V gives CDR1 MNHEY, CDR2 SMNVEV (reference sequence). Trimming cost V 1 base and J 5 bases, with 8 bases left between them. Details on this clone: Its target is not known.

The sequences come from peripheral blood, collected on day 0 of AZD1222 vaccination. The chain uses TRBV27 and TRBJ2-2; D remains unclear. The sequence was obtained from an adult in good health. This CDR3 reads CASSLLVRTGELFF. CDR3 in DNA: TGTGCCAGCAGTTTATTGGTGAGGACCGGGGAGCTGTTTTTT.